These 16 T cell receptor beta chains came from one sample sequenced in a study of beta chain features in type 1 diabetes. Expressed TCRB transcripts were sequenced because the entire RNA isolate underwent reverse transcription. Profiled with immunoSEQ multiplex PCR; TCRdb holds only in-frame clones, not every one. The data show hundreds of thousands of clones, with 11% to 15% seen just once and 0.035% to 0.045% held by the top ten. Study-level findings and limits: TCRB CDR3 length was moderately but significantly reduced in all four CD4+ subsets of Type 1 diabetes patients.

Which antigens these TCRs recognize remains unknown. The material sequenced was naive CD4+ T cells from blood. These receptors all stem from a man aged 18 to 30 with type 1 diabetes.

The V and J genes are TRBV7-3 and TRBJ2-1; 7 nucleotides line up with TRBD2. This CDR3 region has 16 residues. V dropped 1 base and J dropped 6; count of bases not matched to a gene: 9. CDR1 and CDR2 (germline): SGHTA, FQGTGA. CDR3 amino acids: CASSLRSSGVPNEQFF. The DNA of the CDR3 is TGTGCCAGCAGCTTAAGGTCTAGCGGAGTACCCAATGAGCAGTTCTTC.

The CDR3 here is CASSFGNSGGDEQYF. DNA for the CDR3: TGTGCCAGCAGCTTTGGTAATAGCGGGGGGGACGAGCAGTACTTC. The chain combines TRBV5-4 with TRBJ2-7; 11 bases map to TRBD2. The CDR3 contains 15 residues. Losses at the gene ends were 2 bases for V and 5 bases for J; bases not matched to a gene: 6. In germline, CDR1 is SGHNT, CDR2 YYREEE (reference sequence).

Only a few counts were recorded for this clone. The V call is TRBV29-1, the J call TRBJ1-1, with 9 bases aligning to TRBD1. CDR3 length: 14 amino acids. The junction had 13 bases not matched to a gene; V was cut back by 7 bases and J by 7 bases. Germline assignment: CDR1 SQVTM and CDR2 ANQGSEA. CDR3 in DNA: TGCAGCGCTGGAAACGACAGGGGGATAGGTGAAGCTTTCTTT. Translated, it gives CSAGNDRGIGEAFF.

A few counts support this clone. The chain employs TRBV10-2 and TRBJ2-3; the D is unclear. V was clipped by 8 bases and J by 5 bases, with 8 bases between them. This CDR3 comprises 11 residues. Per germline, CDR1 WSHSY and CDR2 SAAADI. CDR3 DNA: TGCGCCAGCCTGCTAGGAGATACGCAGTATTTT. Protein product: CASLLGDTQYF.

The CDR3 nucleotides are TGCAGCGTTTGTTTACAGGGGTCCTACGAGCAGTACTTC. Its translation: CSVCLQGSYEQYF. The V and J genes are TRBV29-1 and TRBJ2-7, with TRBD1 identical over 7 bases. The V gene's germline CDR1 is SQVTM and CDR2 ANQGSEA. V lost 5 bases to trimming and J lost 1 base; unmatched junction nucleotides: 5. CDR3 size: 13 residues.

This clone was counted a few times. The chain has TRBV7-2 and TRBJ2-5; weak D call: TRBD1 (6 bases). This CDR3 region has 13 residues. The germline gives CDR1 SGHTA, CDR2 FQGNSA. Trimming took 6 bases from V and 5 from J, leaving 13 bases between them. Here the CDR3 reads CASSTGLGETQYF. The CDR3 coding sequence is TGTGCCAGCAGTACAGGGTTGGGGGAGACCCAGTACTTC.

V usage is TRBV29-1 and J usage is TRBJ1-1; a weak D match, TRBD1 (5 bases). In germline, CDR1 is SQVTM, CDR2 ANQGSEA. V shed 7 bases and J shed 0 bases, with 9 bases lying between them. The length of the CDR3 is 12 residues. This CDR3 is CSGRDLNTEAFF. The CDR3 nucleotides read TGCAGCGGAAGGGACTTGAACACTGAAGCTTTCTTT.

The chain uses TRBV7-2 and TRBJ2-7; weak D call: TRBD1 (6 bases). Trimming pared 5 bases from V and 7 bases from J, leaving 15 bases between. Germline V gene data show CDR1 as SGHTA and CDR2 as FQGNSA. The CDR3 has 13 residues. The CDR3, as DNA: TGTGCCAGCAGCAACAGGGATTTGAGGGAGCAGTACTTC. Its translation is CASSNRDLREQYF. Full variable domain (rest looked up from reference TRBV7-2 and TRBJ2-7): GAGVSQSPSNKVTEKGKDVELRCDPISGHTALYWYRQSLGQGLEFLIYFQGNSAPDKSGLPSDRFSAERTGGSVSTLTIQRTQQEDSAVYLCASSNRDLREQYFGPGTRLTVT.

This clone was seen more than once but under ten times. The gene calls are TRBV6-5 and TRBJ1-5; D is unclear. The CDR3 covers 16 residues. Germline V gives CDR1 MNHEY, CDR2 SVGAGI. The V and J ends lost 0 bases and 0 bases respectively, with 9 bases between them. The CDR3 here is CASSYSGPYSNQPQHF. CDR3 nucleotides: TGTGCCAGCAGTTACTCCGGACCTTATAGCAATCAGCCCCAGCATTTT.

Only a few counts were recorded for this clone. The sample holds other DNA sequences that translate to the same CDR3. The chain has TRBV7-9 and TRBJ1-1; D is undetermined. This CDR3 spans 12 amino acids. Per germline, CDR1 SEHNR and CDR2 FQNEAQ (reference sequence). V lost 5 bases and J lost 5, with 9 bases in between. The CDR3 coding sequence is TGTGCCAGCAGCCCAACCGGGACTGAAGCTTTCTTT. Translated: CASSPTGTEAFF.

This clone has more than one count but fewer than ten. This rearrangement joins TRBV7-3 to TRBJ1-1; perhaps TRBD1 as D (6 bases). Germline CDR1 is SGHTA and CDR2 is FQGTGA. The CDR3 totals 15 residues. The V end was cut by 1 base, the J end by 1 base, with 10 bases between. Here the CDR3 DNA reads TGTGCCAGCAGCTTAATCGGGACAACGAACACTGAAGCTTTCTTT. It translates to CASSLIGTTNTEAFF.

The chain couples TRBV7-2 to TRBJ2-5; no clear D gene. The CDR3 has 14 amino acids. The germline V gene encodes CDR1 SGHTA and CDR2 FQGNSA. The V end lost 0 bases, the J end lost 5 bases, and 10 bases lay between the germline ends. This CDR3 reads CASSLAEWVETQYF. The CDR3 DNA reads TGTGCCAGCAGCTTAGCGGAGTGGGTGGAGACCCAGTACTTC. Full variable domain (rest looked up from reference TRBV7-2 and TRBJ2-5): GAGVSQSPSNKVTEKGKDVELRCDPISGHTALYWYRQSLGQGLEFLIYFQGNSAPDKSGLPSDRFSAERTGGSVSTLTIQRTQQEDSAVYLCASSLAEWVETQYFGPGTRLLVL.

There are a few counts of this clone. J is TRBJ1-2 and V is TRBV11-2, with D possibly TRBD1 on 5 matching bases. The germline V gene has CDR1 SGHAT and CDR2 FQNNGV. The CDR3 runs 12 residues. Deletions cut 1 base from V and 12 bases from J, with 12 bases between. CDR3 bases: TGTGCCAGCAGCTTAGGTTGGGGACCGCACACCTTC. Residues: CASSLGWGPHTF.

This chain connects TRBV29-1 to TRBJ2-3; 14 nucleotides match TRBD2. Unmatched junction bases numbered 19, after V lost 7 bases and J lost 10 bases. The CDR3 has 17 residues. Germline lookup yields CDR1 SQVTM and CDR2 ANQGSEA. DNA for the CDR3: TGCAGCGCCCCGGGGACTAGCGGGAGACACGGCTTCGAAGCGCAGTATTTT. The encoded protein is CSAPGTSGRHGFEAQYF.

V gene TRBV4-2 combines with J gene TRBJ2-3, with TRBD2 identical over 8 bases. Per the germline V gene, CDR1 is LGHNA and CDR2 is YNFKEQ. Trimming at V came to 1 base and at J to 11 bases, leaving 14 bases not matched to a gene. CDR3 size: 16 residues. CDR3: CASSQVMGSGDGKQYF. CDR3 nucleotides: TGTGCCAGCAGCCAAGTTATGGGTAGCGGGGATGGTAAGCAGTATTTT.

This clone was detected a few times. The CDR3 here is CAWSQGQEGYNEQFF. The CDR3 nucleotides read TGTGCCTGGAGCCAGGGACAGGAAGGCTACAATGAGCAGTTCTTC. J is TRBJ2-1 and V is TRBV30; 8 bases match TRBD1. J gave up 3 bases and V 3 bases, and 7 bases lay outside the gene matches. This CDR3 has 15 residues. Looked up from germline, CDR1 is GTSNPN and CDR2 is SVGIG (reference sequence).